This passage covers 30 T cell receptor beta chains from one sample sequenced in a study of blood T cells in healthy people across ages. Primed by a sample-barcoded 5' primer and a J-beta primer mix, a second PCR proceeded for 7 to 11 cycles. One entry per CDR3 protein results from TCRdb running MiXCR on the 5' RACE reads. The sample lists 650,000 or so distinct CDR3 sequences; about 50% were seen once. The sample was blood. These receptors all come from a woman older than 75 in good health.

This clonotype has more than one count but fewer than ten. V and J are TRBV4-2 and TRBJ2-7; a possible D gene is TRBD2 (5 bases). This CDR3 spans 15 amino acids. V lost 4 bases, J lost 7 bases, and 20 bases lay in between. Germline loops: CDR1 LGHNA, CDR2 YNFKEQ. The CDR3 nucleotides are TGTGCCAGCAGCCCCGAGGGTAACGCCTACAATGAGCAGTACTTC. It is translated as CASSPEGNAYNEQYF.

This clonotype has just one count. A much larger clone lies a single base off, so this may be a read error. The chain combines TRBV20-1 with TRBJ2-1, with 10 bases lining up with TRBD1. The CDR3 has 14 amino acids. Germline V lookup: CDR1 DFQATT, CDR2 SNEGSKA (reference sequence). The CDR3 region has the DNA TGCAGTGCCCAGAGGGACAGGGGATACAATAAGCAGTTCTTC. Translation: CSAQRDRGYNKQFF.

V and J are TRBV6-5 and TRBJ2-7; D is tentatively TRBD1 or TRBD2 (6 bases each). The J call may be in error: the DNA end matches TRBJ2-5 better. The CDR3 is made up of 14 amino acids. In germline, CDR1 is MNHEY, CDR2 SVGAGI. The CDR3 protein is CASSPQEGEQTQYF. DNA of the CDR3: TGTGCCAGCAGCCCTCAGGAGGGGGAACAGACCCAGTACTTC.

This clonotype was detected many times. This chain uses TRBV6-2 or TRBV6-3 with TRBJ2-4, with 12 bases fitting TRBD2. This CDR3 contains 14 residues. Per germline, CDR1 MNHEY and CDR2 SVGEGT. Unmatched junction bases numbered 8, after V lost 10 bases and J lost 7 bases. The CDR3 protein is CATSPSGRGNIQYF. CDR3 DNA: TGTGCCACATCGCCTAGCGGGAGGGGCAACATTCAGTACTTC.

In regard to this clonotype: Just one base apart from a much larger clone, this may be a read error. In DNA, the CDR3 is TGTGCCACCTCTTATGGGGGGGAGAATGGGCAGTTCTTC. Translating gives CATSYGGENGQFF. The rearrangement joins TRBV24-1 to TRBJ2-1; 7 bases map to TRBD2. The CDR3 loop spans 13 amino acids. Germline CDR1 and CDR2: KGHDR and SFDVKD.

The CDR3: CASRLSWGEQYF. CDR3 coding DNA: TGTGCCAGCAGACTCTCGTGGGGGGAGCAGTACTTC. The chain uses TRBV4-2 and TRBJ2-7, with D possibly called TRBD1 or TRBD2 (5 bases each). Germline V gene lookup returns CDR1 LGHNA and CDR2 YNFKEQ. The CDR3 has 12 amino acids. V was pared by 6 bases and J by 7 bases, with 13 bases between.

This clonotype was recorded only once. The chain joins TRBV3-1 to TRBJ2-3, with 11 nucleotides matching TRBD2. V shed 8 bases, J shed 0 bases, and the junction held 4 bases outside the gene matches. There are 15 residues in the CDR3. CDR1 and CDR2 from the germline V gene are LGHDT and YNNKEL (reference sequence). CDR3: CASDLAGGSTDTQYF. CDR3 bases: TGTGCCAGCGATCTAGCGGGAGGAAGCACAGATACGCAGTATTTT.

The table lists this clonotype with a few counts. The chain has TRBV19 and TRBJ2-5; perhaps D is TRBD1 or TRBD2 (5 bases each). The V end was cut by 6 bases, the J end by 4 bases, with 9 bases between. The CDR3 is 12 residues long. Germline V gene lookup returns CDR1 LNHDA and CDR2 SQIVND (reference sequence). The CDR3 spells CASRTGAETQYF. The CDR3 coding sequence is TGTGCCAGTAGAACCGGGGCAGAGACCCAGTACTTC.

V and J are TRBV7-2 and TRBJ1-4; D ambiguous. The CDR3 is made up of 14 amino acids. Per the germline V gene, CDR1 is SGHTA and CDR2 is FQGNSA. Trimming took 5 bases from V and 10 from J, leaving 17 bases between them. CDR3 sequence: CASSLDFGFRKLFF. The CDR3 nucleotides are TGTGCCAGCAGCCTCGATTTCGGGTTTAGAAAACTGTTTTTT.

Worth noting for this clonotype: The junction and the germline gene differ at one end; a read error may be behind it. The gene calls are TRBV3-1 and TRBJ2-1, with D possibly TRBD2 on 6 matching bases. The CDR3 is 12 residues long. Germline CDR1 is LGHDT and CDR2 is YNNKEL (reference sequence). The CDR3 DNA sequence: TGTACCAGCAGCCCGGGTGCGGGGGAGCAGTTCTTC. It translates to CTSSPGAGEQFF.

This clonotype was found once. V usage is TRBV10-3 and J usage is TRBJ1-5; TRBD1 agrees at 11 bases. Germline lookup yields CDR1 ENHRY and CDR2 SYGVKD. This CDR3 contains 16 residues. With V trimmed by 4 bases and J by 6 bases, 8 bases remained unmatched. In DNA, the CDR3 is TGTGCCATCAGTGGAGCGGGGACAGGGGGGCTTCAGCCCCAGCATTTT. Translated, it gives CAISGAGTGGLQPQHF.

This rearrangement joins TRBV5-1 to TRBJ1-4; D is uncertain. V lost 0 bases and J lost 8, with 5 bases in between. Germline lookup yields CDR1 SGHRS and CDR2 YFSETQ. This CDR3 region has 12 residues. CDR3 sequence (DNA): TGCGCCAGCAGCTTGGACGGAGAAAAACTGTTTTTT. It translates to CASSLDGEKLFF. The variable domain in full, completed from reference TRBV5-1 and TRBJ1-4, reads KAGVTQTPRYLIKTRGQQVTLSCSPISGHRSVSWYQQTPGQGLQFLFEYFSETQRNKGNFPGRFSGRQFSNSRSEMNVSTLELGDSALYLCASSLDGEKLFFGSGTQLSVL.

For this clonotype: Relative to the germline gene, one junction end is altered; a read error may explain this. This sequence joins TRBV28 and TRBJ2-5; D is tentatively TRBD1 or TRBD2 (5 bases each). The assigned J gene may be wrong: the sequence end matches TRBJ2-7 better. This CDR3 has 14 amino acids. Germline loops: CDR1 MDHEN, CDR2 SYDVKM. The CDR3 nucleotides read TGTACCAGCAGTCGGGGCAGGGCGCTCTACGAGCAGTACTTC. It yields the protein CTSSRGRALYEQYF.

In this sample, this clonotype turned up many times. The V and J genes are TRBV11-1 and TRBJ2-3, with D perhaps matching TRBD2 (5 bases). This CDR3 contains 15 residues. CDR1 is SGHAT and CDR2 is FQDESV in the germline V gene (reference sequence). The V and J ends lost 2 bases and 2 bases respectively, with 11 bases between them. In DNA, the CDR3 is TGTGCCAGCAGCTTACCAGGACTCCCCACAGATACGCAGTATTTT. This translates into CASSLPGLPTDTQYF.

The chain employs TRBV6-2 or TRBV6-3 and TRBJ2-2; D is unclear. Germline V gives CDR1 MNHEY, CDR2 SVGEGT. The CDR3 consists of 11 residues. The V end lost 6 bases, the J end lost 3 bases, and 2 bases lay between the germline ends. The CDR3 region has the DNA TGTGCCAGCAGGGACACCGGGGAGCTGTTTTTT. It encodes CASRDTGELFF.

Comment on this clonotype: Given a much more abundant clone one base away, this may be a read error. The chain links TRBV20-1 to TRBJ2-5; 8 bases match TRBD2. CDR1 and CDR2 (germline): DFQATT, SNEGSKA (reference sequence). J lost 1 base, V lost 1 base, and 5 bases had no gene match. CDR3 size: 15 residues. This chain's CDR3 is CSARGASGFQETQYF. The CDR3 nucleotides are TGCAGTGCTAGAGGGGCTAGCGGGTTCCAAGAGACCCAGTACTTC.

The chain couples TRBV11-2 to TRBJ1-2, with D uncertain. The germline CDR1 and CDR2 sequences are SGHAT and FQNNGV. The CDR3 is 18 residues long. V was pared by 1 base and J by 2 bases, with 20 bases between. Here the CDR3 reads CASSLVVPGLGRNYGYTF. The CDR3 DNA reads TGTGCCAGCAGCTTAGTAGTACCCGGCCTTGGACGGAACTATGGCTACACCTTC.

This chain connects TRBV2 to TRBJ2-2; D assignment may be TRBD1 or TRBD2 (6 bases each). CDR1 and CDR2 (germline): SNHLY, FYNNEI. Trimming took 10 bases from V and 1 from J, leaving 13 bases between them. The CDR3 sequence is 14 residues long. The CDR3 reads CATVRGENTGELFF. The CDR3 DNA reads as TGTGCCACAGTAAGGGGGGAGAACACCGGGGAGCTGTTTTTT.

The genes are TRBV6-6 and TRBJ1-2; 9 bases match TRBD1. Germline CDR1 MNHNY, CDR2 SVGAGI (reference sequence). The CDR3 is 17 residues long. The J segment lost 3 bases and the V segment lost 6 bases, leaving 14 bases of the junction unmatched. The CDR3 is CASSNRDRELSYYGYTF. In nucleotides, the CDR3 is TGTGCCAGCAGCAACCGGGACAGGGAGCTTTCGTACTATGGCTACACCTTC.

This chain uses TRBV5-1 with TRBJ2-1; 9 positions agree with TRBD2. Germline CDR1 reads SGHRS; CDR2 reads YFSETQ. V was pared by 1 base and J by 7 bases, with 6 bases of the junction left unmatched. CDR3 length equals 15 residues. The CDR3 region is CASSLTGTSLNEQFF. CDR3 in DNA: TGCGCCAGCAGCTTGACCGGGACTAGCTTAAATGAGCAGTTCTTC.

The genes are TRBV7-9 and TRBJ2-5; tentative D call: TRBD2 (7 bases). V gave up 5 bases and J gave up 4 bases, with 17 bases separating them. Germline V gene sequence: CDR1 SEHNR, CDR2 FQNEAQ (reference sequence). This CDR3 comprises 15 residues. CDR3 in amino acids: CASSQGLGGLETQYF. The DNA for the CDR3 is TGTGCCAGCAGCCAAGGACTAGGGGGATTAGAGACCCAGTACTTC. The full variable domain, with the rest looked up from reference TRBV7-9 and TRBJ2-5, is DTGVSQNPRHKITKRGQNVTFRCDPISEHNRLYWYRQTLGQGPEFLTYFQNEAQLEKSRLLSDRFSAERPKGSFSTLEIQRTEQGDSAMYLCASSQGLGGLETQYFGPGTRLLVL.

This clonotype showed up just a few times. This chain uses TRBV5-1 with TRBJ2-2, with D possibly being TRBD2 (5 bases). Germline V gene lookup returns CDR1 SGHRS and CDR2 YFSETQ. V lost 2 bases and J 4 bases, leaving 12 bases between the germline ends. This CDR3 region has 15 residues. This CDR3 is CASSLGQAGTGELFF. The CDR3 DNA sequence: TGCGCCAGCAGCTTAGGGCAGGCGGGCACCGGGGAGCTGTTTTTT.

In regard to this clonotype: A much larger clone sits a single nucleotide away, making a read error possible. The rearrangement joins TRBV12-3 or TRBV12-4 to TRBJ1-4, with D unclear. The V gene lost 1 base and the J gene lost 8 bases, with 17 bases spanning the gap. The CDR3 runs 16 residues. Here the CDR3 reads CASSLGVALEKEKLFF. In DNA, the CDR3 is TGTGCCAGCAGTTTAGGCGTGGCCCTGGAGAAAGAAAAACTGTTTTTT.

The chain couples TRBV15 to TRBJ2-1, with 9 bases fitting TRBD2. Per the germline V gene, CDR1 is LNHNV and CDR2 is YYDKDF (reference sequence). The J segment lost 3 bases and the V segment lost 3 bases, leaving 6 bases of the junction unmatched. This CDR3 spans 16 amino acids. For the CDR3, the DNA is TGTGCCACCAGCAGGTCTAGCGGGACGAACTACAATGAGCAGTTCTTC. It specifies CATSRSSGTNYNEQFF.

This clonotype was seen once. The V gene is TRBV12-3 or TRBV12-4, the J gene TRBJ1-2; D is unclear. The CDR3 contains 13 residues. V was shortened by 3 bases and J by 9 bases, with 14 bases between the two germline ends. As DNA, the CDR3 is TGTGCCAGCAGTTTCTCCGAGGTAGCTCGCTACACCTTC. It encodes CASSFSEVARYTF.

This clonotype was recorded at least ten times. The chain uses TRBV6-6 and TRBJ2-7; D remains unclear. The CDR3 contains 12 residues. Germline CDR1 reads MNHNY; CDR2 reads SVGAGI (reference sequence). V was cut by 5 bases and J by 5 bases, with 10 bases left in between. The CDR3 reads CASSAQANEQYF. CDR3 coding DNA: TGTGCCAGCAGTGCCCAGGCTAACGAGCAGTACTTC.

The chain is built from TRBV6-2 or TRBV6-3 and TRBJ2-2; D assignment may be TRBD1 or TRBD2 (5 bases each). With 5 bases removed from V and 2 bases from J, the gap between germline ends came to 12 bases. In germline, CDR1 is MNHEY, CDR2 SVGEGT. The CDR3 totals 15 residues. In DNA form, the CDR3 reads TGTGCCAGCAGTGGGGGACCGAGAAACACCGGGGAGCTGTTTTTT. Translating it yields CASSGGPRNTGELFF.

The V call is TRBV7-2, the J call TRBJ2-3; perhaps TRBD2 as D (6 bases). The CDR3 totals 13 residues. Germline loops: CDR1 SGHTA, CDR2 FQGNSA. The V gene lost 5 bases and the J gene lost 6 bases, with 12 bases spanning the gap. CDR3 DNA: TGTGCCAGCAGCGCACGACTAGTCGATACGCAGTATTTT. Translation gives CASSARLVDTQYF.

J is TRBJ1-4 and V is TRBV29-1, with unresolved D. Germline V gives CDR1 SQVTM, CDR2 ANQGSEA. Trimming removed 7 bases from V and 5 bases from J, with 17 bases in between. The CDR3 is 14 amino acids. CDR3 sequence (DNA): TGCAGCGCGTTGGGCGCGGCTAGCAATGAAAAACTGTTTTTT. Translation gives CSALGAASNEKLFF.

The table lists this clonotype with a few counts. J is TRBJ2-5 and V is TRBV12-3 or TRBV12-4, with 8 bases fitting TRBD2. This CDR3 spans 14 amino acids. V lost 6 bases to trimming and J lost 11 bases; unmatched junction nucleotides: 14. The CDR3 DNA reads TGTGCCAGCAGCCGCGGGGGGTACTACAATGAGCAGTACTTC. Protein sequence: CASSRGGYYNEQYF.